The source of this T cell receptor beta chain is a study of T cell changes during pregnancy in multiple sclerosis (dated by TCRdb to about 2019). In the study overall: Changes in the T cell repertoire over the course of pregnancy were examined in this study in women with multiple sclerosis.

About this clone itself: What antigen it recognizes has not been identified. It has no much larger one-base neighbor in the sample; base qualities were not kept.

Library preparation used the immunoSEQ multiplex PCR assay. Held by TCRdb, this immuneACCESS table contains in-frame sequences only and omits some clones. Under half of the omission traces to an unresolved V gene where checked; the cause of the rest is unknown. This sample holds about 68,000 clones; 90% were observed only once. The top ten clonotypes cover 1.4% to 1.5% of the sample. The receptor was derived from a female donor with multiple sclerosis, enrolled in a pregnancy study. Sequences were derived from peripheral blood, sampled in the third trimester of pregnancy.

CDR3 region: CASSFGTGGNEQFF. The nucleotide sequence is given as TGTGCCAGCAGTTTCGGGACAGGCGGGAATGAGCAGTTCTTC. The chain is encoded by TRBV27 joined to TRBJ2-1, and 8 junction bases match TRBD1. From the cysteine through the phenylalanine, the CDR3 covers 14 amino acids. Kept here is only the CDR3 DNA, which spans 42 bases and is read in frame from base 1. V is cut back by 3 bases and J by 7 bases, with 5 bases in the junction unmatched. According to the germline V gene (reference sequence), CDR1 reads MNHEY and CDR2 reads SMNVEV.